The entry below gives a single T cell receptor (beta chain) sequence along with its context. The data belong to a study of T cells in localized non-small cell lung cancer. Clones were sequenced by immunoSEQ multiplex PCR, and TCRdb holds only the in-frame ones, with some missing. The sample has over a thousand clones; around 24% are singletons. The CDR3 runs 15 residues. V dropped 3 bases and J dropped 12 bases, with 18 bases sitting between them. This sample comprised normal lung tissue next to the tumor, obtained before any cancer treatment. The chain joins TRBV23-1 to TRBJ1-6, with D hard to call. TRBV23-1 is an ORF, with its function uncertain. The TCR was taken from a man aged 18-55 years with stage II lung adenocarcinoma. The CDR3 loop reads CASSHTVRRVGPLHF. The CDR3 DNA reads TGCGCCAGCAGTCACACGGTCCGGCGGGTGGGACCCCTCCACTTT.